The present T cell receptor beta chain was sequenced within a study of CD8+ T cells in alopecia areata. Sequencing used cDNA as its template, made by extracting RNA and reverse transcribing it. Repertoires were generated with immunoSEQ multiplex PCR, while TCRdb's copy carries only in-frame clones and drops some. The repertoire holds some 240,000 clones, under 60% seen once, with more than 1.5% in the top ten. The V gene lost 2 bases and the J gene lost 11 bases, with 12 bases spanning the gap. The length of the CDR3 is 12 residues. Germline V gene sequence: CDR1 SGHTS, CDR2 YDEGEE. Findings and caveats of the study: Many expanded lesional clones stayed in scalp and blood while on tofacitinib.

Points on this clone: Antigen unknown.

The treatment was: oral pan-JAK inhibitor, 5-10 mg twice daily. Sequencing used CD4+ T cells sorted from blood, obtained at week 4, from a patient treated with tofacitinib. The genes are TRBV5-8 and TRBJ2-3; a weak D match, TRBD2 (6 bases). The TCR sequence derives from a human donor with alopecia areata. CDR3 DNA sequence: TGTGCCAGCAGCTTCATGCCGGAGGGGCAGTATTTT. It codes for CASSFMPEGQYF.